This T cell receptor (beta chain) derives from a study of monozygotic twins with inflammatory bowel disease. Study results and limitations: There was no support for any single strong signal or clonotype associated with IBD. Twins classed as concordant or discordant showed no difference in repertoire similarity, possibly from limited power. IBD patients carried less diverse TCRbeta repertoires (inverse Simpson) than healthy co-twins.

A remark on this clonotype: Its matching antigen is unknown.

The CDR3 totals 17 residues. Germline CDR1 and CDR2: SGHTA and FQGNSA. Each UMI harboured a 6-nucleotide sample barcode and was appended via template switching. No DNA is given; TCRdb re-called the 5' RACE reads and lists each CDR3 protein once. The sample holds approximately 400,000 distinct CDR3 sequences. Sequenced: blood. The chain carries TRBV7-2 and TRBJ2-1; TCRdb outputs TRBD1, but without DNA this stays unchecked. The TCR originated in a human donor with ulcerative colitis or Crohn's disease, or a healthy co-twin of an affected twin (not recorded which). The CDR3 sequence: CASSFPPGGLAYNEQFF.